A selection of T cell receptor beta chains follows, all from one sample in a study of blood T cell repertoires in COVID-19. Data came from immunoSEQ multiplex PCR; TCRdb stores just in-frame clones and leaves some out. The sample has roughly 420,000 clones, 88% seen once. Sequencing used PBMCs or T cells enriched from blood (not recorded which). These receptors came from a woman between 25 and 40 years old with acute COVID-19. CDR3s include the opening cysteine and the closing phenylalanine or tryptophan. Size is stated for part of the rows, as once, few or many counts, or as a class when the clone is expanded.

v_call,j_call,clone_size,cdr3_aa
TRBV7-6,TRBJ1-2,.,CASSLGGQGRSGGYTF
TRBV6-2/TRBV6-3,TRBJ1-2,.,CASSYGRQGYGYTF
TRBV10-3,TRBJ1-3,.,CAISESPTGGNTIYF
TRBV24-1,TRBJ1-5,.,CATSDLGQGQPQHF
TRBV23-1,TRBJ2-7,.,CASSLMDRGANEQYF
TRBV9,TRBJ2-7,.,CASSVATAGGYEQYF
TRBV5-1,TRBJ2-1,.,CASSLTAGASYNEQFF
TRBV10-2,TRBJ1-4,.,CASTEGVTNEKLFF
TRBV5-5,TRBJ1-4,.,CASTPQGSNEKLFF
TRBV5-1,TRBJ2-1,.,CASSDPQGALGEQFF
TRBV9,TRBJ2-1,.,CASSVGASGARGEQFF
TRBV2,TRBJ2-5,.,CASSELGSYETQYF
TRBV5-1,TRBJ1-6,.,CASSEGNAYNSPLHF
TRBV5-1,TRBJ2-2,.,CASSSWTVTNGELFF
TRBV6-2/TRBV6-3,TRBJ1-5,few,CASSYPGQTPNQPQHF
TRBV7-3,TRBJ2-2,few,CASSPNGRVNTGELFF
TRBV15,TRBJ2-3,.,CATSRLLRGGVDTQYF
TRBV4-2,TRBJ1-4,.,CASSRAGLGEKLFF
TRBV4-1,TRBJ1-1,.,CASSQVRGTEAFF
TRBV11-2,TRBJ2-7,few,CASSLGTSGYEQYF
TRBV10-3,TRBJ2-1,.,CAITETQGRAYNEQFF
TRBV9,TRBJ2-1,.,CASSAGGKNEQFF
TRBV5-1,TRBJ2-3,once,CASRTGSTDTQYF
TRBV29-1,TRBJ2-1,once,CSVVRGAPGKQFF
TRBV30,TRBJ1-2,once,CAWSRSGRLRDYGYTF
TRBV10-3,TRBJ1-5,.,CAISDPGQGGNQPQHF
TRBV4-1,TRBJ1-2,.,CASSQGPGVRNGYTF
TRBV2,TRBJ2-1,.,CASSEQGLTYNEQFF
TRBV29-1,TRBJ1-4,.,CSVEVAGGQKTFIF
TRBV5-5,TRBJ2-2,.,CASSLEPGTGELFF
TRBV7-3,TRBJ1-2,.,CASSLGGAGTGGYGYTF
TRBV9,TRBJ2-7,once,CASSVGGRREGGYEQYF
TRBV23-1,TRBJ1-2,.,CASSPPSGAGMGCYTF
TRBV7-9,TRBJ2-7,.,CASSLLGSEQYF
TRBV7-6,TRBJ2-1,once,CASSLEAGGYSYNEQFF
TRBV7-8,TRBJ2-2,.,CASSRRVTGELFF
TRBV29-1,TRBJ2-2,.,CSAARDLNTGELFF
TRBV5-1,TRBJ1-1,.,CASSEVNTEAFF
TRBV18,TRBJ2-5,once,CASSPVPLAGPGETQYF
TRBV5-1,TRBJ2-7,once,CASSLRPGGNEQYF
TRBV6-5,TRBJ1-3,few,CASSLRGGNTIYF